A selection of T cell receptor beta chains follows, all from one sample in a study of T cell responses to AZD1222 COVID-19 vaccine. Profiling relied on immunoSEQ multiplex PCR, and the TCRdb table lists in-frame clones only, not all of them. The table includes more than 150,000 clones, roughly 92% detected once. The specimen was peripheral blood, collected on day 0 of AZD1222 vaccination. The receptors come from an adult in good health. The CDR3 runs from the conserved cysteine through the conserved F or W. D genes are given only for firm matches. Clone size is stated in some rows and not others, as once, few, many or a class when expanded.

D gene	V gene	J gene	clone size	CDR3 DNA	CDR3 protein
NA	TRBV6-5	TRBJ1-2	NA	TGTGCCAGCAGTTGGGGGACACTCGCTAACTATGGCTACACCTTC	CASSWGTLANYGYTF
TRBD1	TRBV28	TRBJ1-5	NA	TGTGCCAGCAGTCCTCCGGGACAGGGATTTCAGCCCCAGCATTTT	CASSPPGQGFQPQHF
TRBD2	TRBV5-6	TRBJ2-7	NA	TGTGCCAGCAGCTTGGGCGGGAGGGTTGACGAGCAGTACTTC	CASSLGGRVDEQYF
NA	TRBV6-1	TRBJ1-5	NA	TGTGCCAGCAGTGAAAACCTCGGGGAAAGCAATCAGCCCCAGCATTTT	CASSENLGESNQPQHF
NA	TRBV5-1	TRBJ1-5	NA	TGCGCCAGCAGCCCCGACGGTTATAGCAATCAGCCCCAGCATTTT	CASSPDGYSNQPQHF
NA	TRBV25-1	TRBJ1-6	NA	TGTGCCAGCAGTGAATTGACGGACTATAATTCACCCCTCCACTTT	CASSELTDYNSPLHF
NA	TRBV7-8	TRBJ1-1	NA	TGTGCCAGCAGCCCTCGAGGGGACACTGAAGCTTTCTTT	CASSPRGDTEAFF
NA	TRBV19	TRBJ2-1	NA	TGTGCCAGTACCTCCGCCGGCCGGGTCAATGAGCAGTTCTTC	CASTSAGRVNEQFF
TRBD2	TRBV28	TRBJ2-1	NA	TGTGCCAGCAGTTTAGTCACTAGCGGGGTCAATGAGCAGTTCTTC	CASSLVTSGVNEQFF
NA	TRBV5-8	TRBJ1-5	NA	TGTGCCAGCAGCTTGAAACACGGTCAGCCCCAGCATTTT	CASSLKHGQPQHF
NA	TRBV19	TRBJ1-1	NA	TGTGCCAGTAGAAGTGGGAACACTGAAGCTTTCTTT	CASRSGNTEAFF
NA	TRBV19	TRBJ1-1	NA	TGTGCCAGTACAAAGGATTCCACTGAAGCTTTCTTT	CASTKDSTEAFF
NA	TRBV6-1	TRBJ1-1	NA	TGTGCCAGCAGTGAAGCCCTCGGGCGGGCTTTCTTT	CASSEALGRAFF
NA	TRBV20-1	TRBJ1-1	NA	TGCAGTGCTAGTCGGGCAGGCCCTATGAACACTGAAGCTTTCTTT	CSASRAGPMNTEAFF
TRBD1	TRBV6-5	TRBJ1-2	NA	TGTGCCAGCACTAACCAGGGGGTCGGATACTATGGCTACACCTTC	CASTNQGVGYYGYTF
NA	TRBV29-1	TRBJ1-1	NA	TGCAGCGTTCGGGACCTCGGGGCCACTGAAGCTTTCTTT	CSVRDLGATEAFF
TRBD1	TRBV6-1	TRBJ1-5	NA	TGTGCCAGCAGTGAAAAGGGCGACAGGGCCCAGCATTTT	CASSEKGDRAQHF
NA	TRBV12-5	TRBJ2-2	NA	TGTGCTAGTGGCCAACCCTTGAGCGGGGAGCTGTTTTTT	CASGQPLSGELFF
NA	TRBV15	TRBJ1-2	once	TGTGCCACCAGCAGAGCGCTTGGGGCGTACACCTTC	CATSRALGAYTF
TRBD1	TRBV19	TRBJ1-5	NA	TGTGCCAGTGACAGGGGCAATCAGCCCCAGCATTTT	CASDRGNQPQHF
TRBD1	TRBV18	TRBJ1-2	once	TGTGCCAGCTCAGTCGACAGGGGTGCGCGCTTATATGGCTACACCTTC	CASSVDRGARLYGYTF
NA	TRBV15	TRBJ2-7	NA	TGTGCCACCAGCAGAGCCCCAGGCTCCTACGAGCAGTACTTC	CATSRAPGSYEQYF
NA	TRBV12-5	TRBJ2-1	NA	TGTGCTAGTGGGTTCAGTGTCGGTCACAATGAGCAGTTCTTC	CASGFSVGHNEQFF
TRBD2	TRBV3-1/TRBV3-2	TRBJ2-1	once	TGTGCCAGCAGCCTCCGACTAGCGGGAGTTCCGTACAATGAGCAGTTCTTC	CASSLRLAGVPYNEQFF
NA	TRBV2	TRBJ1-2	once	TGTGCCAGCCGGGGGGACTATGGCTACACCTTC	CASRGDYGYTF
NA	TRBV5-1	TRBJ2-5	NA	TGCGCCAGCAGCTTATTAGAAGAGACCCAGTACTTC	CASSLLEETQYF
NA	TRBV19	TRBJ1-4	NA	TGTGCCCTCCCTGAGGGACTGTTTTTT	CALPEGLFF
NA	TRBV5-4	TRBJ1-1	NA	TGTGCCAGCAGCGTTTTGAGGAGTTCGAACACTGAAGCTTTCTTT	CASSVLRSSNTEAFF
NA	TRBV14	TRBJ1-1	NA	TGTGCCAGCAGCCAGGGGGTCACTGAAGCTTTCTTT	CASSQGVTEAFF
NA	TRBV30	TRBJ2-5	NA	TGTGCCTGGAGTGTAGGTCGACAGTATCAAGAGACCCAGTACTTC	CAWSVGRQYQETQYF
NA	TRBV7-9	TRBJ2-4	NA	TGTGCCAGCAGCCCAAAGGGAGCCAAAAACATTCAGTACTTC	CASSPKGAKNIQYF
NA	TRBV18	TRBJ2-1	NA	TGTGCCAGCTCACCTGCGGTCTATTCATTATACGGCCGGGGCAATGAGCAGTTCTTC	CASSPAVYSLYGRGNEQFF